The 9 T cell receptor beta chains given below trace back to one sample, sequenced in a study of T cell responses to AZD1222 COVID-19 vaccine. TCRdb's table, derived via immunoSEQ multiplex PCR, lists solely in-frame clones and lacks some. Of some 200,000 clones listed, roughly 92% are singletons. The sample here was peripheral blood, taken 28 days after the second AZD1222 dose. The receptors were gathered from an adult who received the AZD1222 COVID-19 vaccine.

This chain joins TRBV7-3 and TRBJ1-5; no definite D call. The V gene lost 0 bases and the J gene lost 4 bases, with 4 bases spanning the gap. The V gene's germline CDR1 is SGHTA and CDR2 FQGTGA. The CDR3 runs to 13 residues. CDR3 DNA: TGTGCCAGCAGCTTAACCCGAAATCAGCCCCAGCATTTT. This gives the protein CASSLTRNQPQHF.

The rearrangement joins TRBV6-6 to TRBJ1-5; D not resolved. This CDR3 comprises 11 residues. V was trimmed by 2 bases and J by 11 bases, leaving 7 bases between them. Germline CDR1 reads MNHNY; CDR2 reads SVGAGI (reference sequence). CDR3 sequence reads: CASSYDGTQHF. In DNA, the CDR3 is TGTGCCAGCAGTTACGATGGCACCCAGCATTTT.

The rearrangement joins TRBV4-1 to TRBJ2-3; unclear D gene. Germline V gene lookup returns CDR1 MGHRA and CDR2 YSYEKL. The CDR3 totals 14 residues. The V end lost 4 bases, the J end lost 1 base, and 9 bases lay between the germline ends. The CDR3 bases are TGCGCCAGCAGCCTCAGATGGGGCACAGATACGCAGTATTTT. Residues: CASSLRWGTDTQYF.

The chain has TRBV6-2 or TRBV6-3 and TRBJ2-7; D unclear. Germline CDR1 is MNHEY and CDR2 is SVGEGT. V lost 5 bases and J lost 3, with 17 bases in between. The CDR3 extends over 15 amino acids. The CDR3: CASSPSSGGVYEQYF. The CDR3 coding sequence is TGTGCCAGCAGTCCGTCGTCAGGCGGAGTCTACGAGCAGTACTTC.

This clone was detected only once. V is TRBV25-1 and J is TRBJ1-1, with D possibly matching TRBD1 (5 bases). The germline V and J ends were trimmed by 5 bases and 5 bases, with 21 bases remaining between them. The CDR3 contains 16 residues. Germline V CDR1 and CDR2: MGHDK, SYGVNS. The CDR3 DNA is TGTGCCAGCAGTCGATTTACCGGGGGGGTTGGGACTGAAGCTTTCTTT. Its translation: CASSRFTGGVGTEAFF. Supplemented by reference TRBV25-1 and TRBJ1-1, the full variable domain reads EADIYQTPRYLVIGTGKKITLECSQTMGHDKMYWYQQDPGMELHLIHYSYGVNSTEKGDLSSESTVSRIRTEHFPLTLESARPSHTSQYLCASSRFTGGVGTEAFFGQGTRLTVV.

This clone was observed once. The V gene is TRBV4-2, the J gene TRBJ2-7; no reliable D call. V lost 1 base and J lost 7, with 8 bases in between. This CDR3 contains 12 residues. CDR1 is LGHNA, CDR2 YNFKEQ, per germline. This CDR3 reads CASSQVGREQYF. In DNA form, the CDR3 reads TGTGCCAGCAGCCAAGTCGGACGGGAGCAGTACTTC.

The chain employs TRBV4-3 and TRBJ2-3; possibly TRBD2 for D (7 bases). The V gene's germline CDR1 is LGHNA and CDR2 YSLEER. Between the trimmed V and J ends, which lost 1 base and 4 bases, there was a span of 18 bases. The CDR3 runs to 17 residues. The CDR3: CASSQAAAREGADTQYF. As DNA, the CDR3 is TGCGCCAGCAGCCAAGCGGCGGCGAGGGAGGGGGCAGATACGCAGTATTTT.

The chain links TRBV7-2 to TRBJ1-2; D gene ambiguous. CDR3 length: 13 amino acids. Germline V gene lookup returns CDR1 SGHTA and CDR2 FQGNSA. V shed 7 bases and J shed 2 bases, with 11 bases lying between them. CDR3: CASTAGVNYGYTF. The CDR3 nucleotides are TGTGCCAGCACCGCCGGGGTAAACTATGGCTACACCTTC.

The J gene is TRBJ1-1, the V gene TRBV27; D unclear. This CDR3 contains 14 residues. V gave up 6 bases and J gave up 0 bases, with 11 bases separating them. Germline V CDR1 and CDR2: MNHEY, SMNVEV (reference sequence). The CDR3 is CASRAGGMNTEAFF. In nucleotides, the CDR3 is TGTGCCAGCAGAGCAGGAGGGATGAACACTGAAGCTTTCTTT.